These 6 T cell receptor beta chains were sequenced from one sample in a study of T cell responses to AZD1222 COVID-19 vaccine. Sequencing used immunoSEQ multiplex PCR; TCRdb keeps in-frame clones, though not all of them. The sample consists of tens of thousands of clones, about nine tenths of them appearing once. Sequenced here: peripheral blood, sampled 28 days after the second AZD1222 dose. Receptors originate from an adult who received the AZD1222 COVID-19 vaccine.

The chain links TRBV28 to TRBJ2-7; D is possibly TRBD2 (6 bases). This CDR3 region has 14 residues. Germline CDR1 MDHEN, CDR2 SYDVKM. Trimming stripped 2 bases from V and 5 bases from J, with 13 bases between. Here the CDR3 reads CASSLGGGPDEQYF. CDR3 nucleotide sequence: TGTGCCAGCAGTTTAGGAGGAGGGCCGGACGAGCAGTACTTC.

CDR3 sequence reads: CASSEARVFGEQYF. CDR3 coding DNA: TGTGCCAGCAGTGAAGCGCGAGTCTTTGGCGAGCAGTACTTC. The chain carries TRBV2 and TRBJ2-7; D is unclear. The length of the CDR3 is 14 residues. CDR1 and CDR2 (germline): SNHLY, FYNNEI. V was pared by 0 bases and J by 6 bases, with 12 bases between.

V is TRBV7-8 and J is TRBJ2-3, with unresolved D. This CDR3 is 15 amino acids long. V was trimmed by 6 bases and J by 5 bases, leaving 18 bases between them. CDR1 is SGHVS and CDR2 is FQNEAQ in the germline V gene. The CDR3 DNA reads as TGTGCCAGCAGTTTAAGGGAATTGAGGTTAGATACGCAGTATTTT. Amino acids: CASSLRELRLDTQYF.

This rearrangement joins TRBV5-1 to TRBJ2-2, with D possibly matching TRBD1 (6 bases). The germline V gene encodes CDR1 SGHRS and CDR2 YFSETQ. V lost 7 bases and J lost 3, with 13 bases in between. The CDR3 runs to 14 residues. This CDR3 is CASGSQGDTGELFF. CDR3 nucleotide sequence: TGCGCCAGCGGATCACAGGGTGACACCGGGGAGCTGTTTTTT.

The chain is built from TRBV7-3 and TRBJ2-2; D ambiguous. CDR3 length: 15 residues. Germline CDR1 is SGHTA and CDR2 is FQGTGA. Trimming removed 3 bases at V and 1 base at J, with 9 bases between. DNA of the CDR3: TGTGCCAGCAGCTTGGGGATCGGGAACACCGGGGAGCTGTTTTTT. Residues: CASSLGIGNTGELFF. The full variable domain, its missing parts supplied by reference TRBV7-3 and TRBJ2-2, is GAGVSQTPSNKVTEKGKYVELRCDPISGHTALYWYRQSLGQGPEFLIYFQGTGAADDSGLPNDRFFAVRPEGSVSTLKIQRTERGDSAVYLCASSLGIGNTGELFFGEGSRLTVL.

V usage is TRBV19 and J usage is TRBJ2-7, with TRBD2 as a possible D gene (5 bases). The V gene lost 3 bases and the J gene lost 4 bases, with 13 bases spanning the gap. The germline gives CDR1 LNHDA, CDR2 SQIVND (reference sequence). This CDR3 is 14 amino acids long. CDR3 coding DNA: TGTGCCAGTAGTATCCAGGAGGTTCCTTACGAGCAGTACTTC. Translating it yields CASSIQEVPYEQYF.